Shown below are 20 T cell receptor beta chains from a single sample sequenced in a study of T cell repertoires in cytomegalovirus infection (dated by TCRdb to between 2018 and 2021). Sequencer: Illumina HiSeq 1500. TCRdb reworked the public reads: Q25 trimming with fastp, MiXCR clone assembly, productive beta chains retained. A single entry per CDR3 protein holds the most common genes and DNA from its merged rows. Within this sample are about 130,000 distinct CDR3 sequences, with roughly 25% of them counted one time only. Of the sample, 30% to 40% falls within the top ten clones. These receptors lack a known antigen. The sequencing input was PBMCs, sequenced either directly or after in vitro stimulation (not recorded which). All receptors come from a human donor in good health (CMV status not recorded). Some clones in this sample may be carry-over from other donors' samples.

Comments on this clonotype: A junction end diverges from the germline sequence, so it may reflect a read error. The rearrangement links TRBV7-2 to TRBJ2-3; a possible D gene is TRBD2 (7 bases). Germline CDR1 and CDR2: SGHTA and FQGNSA. The CDR3 loop spans 17 amino acids. The CDR3 DNA is TGTGCCAGCAGCCCGGGCACTCGGGGGGCGTTCACAGATGCGCAGTATTTT. It yields the protein CASSPGTRGAFTDAQYF.

This clonotype came up a few times. This chain joins TRBV27 and TRBJ2-5, with D tentatively TRBD1 (6 bases). The V end lost 6 bases, the J end lost 7 bases, and 18 bases lay between the germline ends. In germline, CDR1 is MNHEY, CDR2 SMNVEV (reference sequence). The CDR3 is made up of 14 amino acids. CDR3 protein: CASSTNRVTGTQYF. CDR3 bases: TGTGCCAGCAGCACCAACAGGGTTACAGGGACCCAGTACTTC.

In its sample, this clonotype was seen a few times. CDR3 nucleotides: TGTGCCAGCAGTTTTTCGGGGGGATCCTACAATGAGCAGTTCTTC. Amino acid sequence: CASSFSGGSYNEQFF. The rearrangement joins TRBV6-2 or TRBV6-3 to TRBJ2-1, with 7 bases aligning to TRBD2. V gave up 4 bases and J gave up 1 base; unmatched junction bases: 4. The CDR3 length is 15 residues. Germline V gene sequence: CDR1 MNHEY, CDR2 SVGEGT.

This clonotype was recorded many times. The chain joins TRBV7-2 to TRBJ2-5, with 10 bases identical to TRBD2. CDR1 is SGHTA and CDR2 is FQGNSA in the germline V gene. This CDR3 is 16 amino acids long. After removal of 2 bases from V and 7 bases from J, the junction contained 10 bases not matched to a gene. The CDR3 sequence is CASSLPSGSALGTQYF. The CDR3 DNA reads as TGTGCCAGCAGCTTACCTAGCGGGAGTGCCCTGGGGACCCAGTACTTC.

This clonotype was recorded many times. The V call is TRBV7-2, the J call TRBJ1-5; D possibly corresponds to TRBD1 (5 bases). The V gene lost 2 bases and the J gene lost 1 base, with 15 bases spanning the gap. The CDR3 runs to 17 residues. The germline V gene has CDR1 SGHTA and CDR2 FQGNSA. Written as DNA, the CDR3 is TGTGCCAGCAGCTTATCTGGGGCCTCTGGGAGCAATCAGCCCCAGCATTTT. Translated: CASSLSGASGSNQPQHF.

This CDR3 is CAITEMDRGTSGANVLTF. CDR3 DNA sequence: TGTGCCATCACCGAAATGGACAGGGGAACTTCTGGGGCCAACGTCCTGACTTTC. The chain uses TRBV10-3 and TRBJ2-6; TRBD1 matches 9 bases. Germline V gene lookup returns CDR1 ENHRY and CDR2 SYGVKD. The CDR3 is 18 residues long. With V trimmed by 7 bases and J by 1 base, 11 bases remained unmatched.

The rearrangement uses TRBV12-5 and TRBJ1-2, with TRBD1 identical over 11 bases. Germline V gene sequence: CDR1 LGHNT, CDR2 FRNRAP. Trimming took 7 bases from V and 7 from J; bases not matched to a gene: 5. The CDR3 length is 13 residues. This CDR3 reads CASVGQGAGGYTF. Here the CDR3 DNA reads TGTGCTAGTGTCGGACAGGGGGCAGGTGGCTACACCTTC.

A few counts support this clonotype. V usage is TRBV29-1 and J usage is TRBJ2-1; D is ambiguous. The CDR3 loop spans 13 amino acids. CDR1 and CDR2 (germline): SQVTM, ANQGSEA. Trimming removed 0 bases from V and 7 bases from J, with 10 bases in between. The CDR3 protein is CSVEDVGTNEQFF. CDR3 DNA: TGCAGCGTTGAAGATGTGGGTACAAATGAGCAGTTCTTC.

Note on this clonotype: The conserved final phenylalanine or tryptophan is absent from the CDR3, which likely points to a read error. The chain joins TRBV6-2 or TRBV6-3 to TRBJ2-6; 7 bases are a match to TRBD1. V lost 5 bases to trimming and J lost 2 bases; unmatched junction nucleotides: 3. The V gene's germline CDR1 is MNHEY and CDR2 SVGEGT. The CDR3 runs to 15 residues. CDR3: CASSKTGAGANVLTL. The CDR3 DNA follows: TGTGCCAGCAGTAAAACAGGGGCTGGGGCCAACGTCCTGACTCTC.

This clonotype has just a few counts. This chain connects TRBV29-1 to TRBJ1-5; D is undetermined. Germline CDR1 SQVTM, CDR2 ANQGSEA. V shed 6 bases and J shed 6 bases, with 15 bases lying between them. The CDR3 runs 13 residues. The CDR3 sequence is CSVGETSGQPQHF. The CDR3 DNA is TGCAGCGTCGGAGAGACGTCGGGTCAGCCCCAGCATTTT.

This chain links TRBV18 with TRBJ2-5, with TRBD1 identical over 9 bases. The germline CDR1 and CDR2 sequences are KGHSH and LQKENI. J was trimmed by 4 bases and V by 3 bases; bases with no gene match: 9. This CDR3 contains 16 residues. CDR3 in amino acids: CASSPDTGGIGETQYF. The DNA of the CDR3 is TGTGCCAGCTCACCGGACACAGGGGGCATCGGAGAGACCCAGTACTTC.

This clonotype has only one observation. A single base separates this from a much larger clone, so it may be a read error. The chain has TRBV7-2 and TRBJ1-1; D unresolved. The V gene's germline CDR1 is SGHTA and CDR2 FQGNSA. CDR3 size: 12 residues. With 6 bases removed from V and 4 bases from J, the gap between germline ends came to 9 bases. CDR3 amino acids: CASRPRSTEAFF. In DNA form, the CDR3 reads TGTGCCAGCAGACCCCGGTCCACTGAAGCTTTCTTT.

This clonotype has more than one count but fewer than ten. Here the CDR3 reads CASSSTRRLRANVLTF. The DNA of the CDR3 is TGCGCCAGCAGCTCGACTCGGAGGCTTAGGGCCAACGTCCTGACTTTC. The V and J genes are TRBV4-1 and TRBJ2-6, with D tentatively TRBD2 (5 bases). Germline-derived CDR1 and CDR2 are MGHRA and YSYEKL. V gave up 5 bases and J gave up 5 bases, with 16 bases separating them. CDR3 length: 16 amino acids.

On this clonotype: Germline is not matched at one junction end, which may reflect a read error. J is TRBJ1-1 and V is TRBV6-5; 7 bases agree with TRBD1. Germline values: CDR1 MNHEY, CDR2 SVGAGI. The CDR3 runs 12 residues. The CDR3 is CASSPDRHGNLF. The CDR3 DNA sequence: TGTGCCAGCAGTCCGGACAGGCACGGAAACCTCTTT.

This clonotype came up a few times. This chain's CDR3 is CASVGGLNNYGYTF. CDR3 nucleotide sequence: TGTGCCTCGGTTGGAGGGCTTAATAACTATGGCTACACCTTC. The chain recombines TRBV19 with TRBJ1-2; D is unresolved. The CDR3 spans 14 residues. Germline V lookup: CDR1 LNHDA, CDR2 SQIVND (reference sequence). Trimming stripped 11 bases from V and 1 base from J, with 17 bases between.

This chain uses TRBV18 with TRBJ2-1, with 9 bases matching TRBD2. This CDR3 is built from 15 residues. Looked up from germline, CDR1 is KGHSH and CDR2 is LQKENI. V trimming: 1 base; J trimming: 7 bases; junction bases outside the gene matches: 5. The DNA for the CDR3 is TGTGCCAGCTCACCACTTAGCGGGAGCGAGAATGAGCAGTTCTTC. It encodes CASSPLSGSENEQFF.

In this sample, this clonotype turned up a few times. The chain links TRBV6-2 or TRBV6-3 to TRBJ2-2; D call uncertain. Trimming removed 5 bases from V and 4 bases from J, with 11 bases in between. CDR1 is MNHEY, CDR2 SVGEGT, per germline. The CDR3 contains 14 residues. The CDR3 here is CASSTGWGTGELFF. Here the CDR3 DNA reads TGTGCCAGCAGTACCGGATGGGGCACCGGGGAGCTGTTTTTT.

The V call is TRBV7-2, the J call TRBJ2-3; 8 bases match TRBD2. The ends lost 5 bases at V and 2 bases at J; junction bases unmatched: 6. The CDR3 runs to 15 residues. Germline CDR1 and CDR2: SGHTA and FQGNSA. The CDR3 region has the DNA TGTGCCAGCAGCCCCGGGACTAGGCACACAGATACGCAGTATTTT. Amino acids: CASSPGTRHTDTQYF. The variable domain in full, with the rest retrieved from reference TRBV7-2 and TRBJ2-3, is GAGVSQSPSNKVTEKGKDVELRCDPISGHTALYWYRQSLGQGLEFLIYFQGNSAPDKSGLPSDRFSAERTGGSVSTLTIQRTQQEDSAVYLCASSPGTRHTDTQYFGPGTRLTVL.

This clonotype was counted between two and nine times. The chain has TRBV4-1 and TRBJ1-4; 7 positions agree with TRBD1. J lost 2 bases, V lost 6 bases, and 3 bases had no gene match. The CDR3 has 14 residues. Germline values: CDR1 MGHRA, CDR2 YSYEKL. This CDR3 reads CASSPTGTNEKLFF. The CDR3 bases are TGCGCCAGCAGTCCGACAGGGACTAATGAAAAACTGTTTTTT.

The chain couples TRBV6-6 to TRBJ1-5; D unresolved. Looked up from germline, CDR1 is MNHNY and CDR2 is SVGAGI (reference sequence). This CDR3 comprises 13 residues. Trimming pared 4 bases from V and 4 bases from J, leaving 8 bases between. CDR3 amino acids: CASSSQVNQPQHF. The DNA of the CDR3 is TGTGCCAGCAGTTCACAAGTGAATCAGCCCCAGCATTTT.